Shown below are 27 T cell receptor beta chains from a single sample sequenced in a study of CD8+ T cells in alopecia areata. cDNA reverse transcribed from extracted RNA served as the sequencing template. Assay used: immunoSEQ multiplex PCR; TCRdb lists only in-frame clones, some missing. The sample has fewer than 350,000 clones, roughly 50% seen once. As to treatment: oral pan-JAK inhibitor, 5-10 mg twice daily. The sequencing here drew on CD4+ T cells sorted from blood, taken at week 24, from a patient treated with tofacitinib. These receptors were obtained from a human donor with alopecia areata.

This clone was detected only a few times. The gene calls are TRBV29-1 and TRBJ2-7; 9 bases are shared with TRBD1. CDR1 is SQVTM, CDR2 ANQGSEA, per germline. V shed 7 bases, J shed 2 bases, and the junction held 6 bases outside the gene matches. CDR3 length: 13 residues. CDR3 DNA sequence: TGCAGCGGTGGACAGGGGCTGCCCTACGAGCAGTACTTC. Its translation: CSGGQGLPYEQYF.

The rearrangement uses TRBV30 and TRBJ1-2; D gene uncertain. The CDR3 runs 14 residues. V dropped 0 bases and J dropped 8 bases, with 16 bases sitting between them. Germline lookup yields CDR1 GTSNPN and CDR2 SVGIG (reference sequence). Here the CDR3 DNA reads TGTGCCTGGAGTGTAGTCCTCTCCGAGGGCGGCTACACCTTC. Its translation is CAWSVVLSEGGYTF.

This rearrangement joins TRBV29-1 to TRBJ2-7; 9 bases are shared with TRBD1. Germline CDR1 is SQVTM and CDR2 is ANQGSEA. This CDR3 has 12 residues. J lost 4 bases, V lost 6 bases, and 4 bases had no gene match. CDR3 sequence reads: CSVGQGLYEQYF. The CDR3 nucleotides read TGCAGCGTCGGACAGGGGTTATACGAGCAGTACTTC.

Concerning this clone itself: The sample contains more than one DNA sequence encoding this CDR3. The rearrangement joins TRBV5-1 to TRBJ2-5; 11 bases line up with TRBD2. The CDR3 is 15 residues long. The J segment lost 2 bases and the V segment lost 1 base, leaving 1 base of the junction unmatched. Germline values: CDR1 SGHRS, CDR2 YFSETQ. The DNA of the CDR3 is TGCGCCAGCAGCTTGACTAGCGGGGGACAAGAGACCCAGTACTTC. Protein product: CASSLTSGGQETQYF.

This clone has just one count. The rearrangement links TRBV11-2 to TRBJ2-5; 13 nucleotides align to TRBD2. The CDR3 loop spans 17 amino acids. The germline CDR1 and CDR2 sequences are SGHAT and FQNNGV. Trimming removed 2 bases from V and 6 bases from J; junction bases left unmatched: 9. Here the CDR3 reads CASSLSGTSGALQTQYF. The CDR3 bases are TGTGCCAGCAGCTTAAGCGGGACTAGCGGGGCTCTGCAGACCCAGTACTTC. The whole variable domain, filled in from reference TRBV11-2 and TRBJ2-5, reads EAGVAQSPRYKIIEKRQSVAFWCNPISGHATLYWYQQILGQGPKLLIQFQNNGVVDDSQLPKDRFSAERLKGVDSTLKIQPAKLEDSAVYLCASSLSGTSGALQTQYFGPGTRLLVL.

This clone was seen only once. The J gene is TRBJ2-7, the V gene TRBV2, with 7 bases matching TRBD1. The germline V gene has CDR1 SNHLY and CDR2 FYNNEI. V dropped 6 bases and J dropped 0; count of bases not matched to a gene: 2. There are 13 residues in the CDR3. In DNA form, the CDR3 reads TGTGCCAGCAGCCCAGGGGGCTCCTACGAGCAGTACTTC. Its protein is CASSPGGSYEQYF. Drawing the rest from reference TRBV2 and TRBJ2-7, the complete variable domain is EPEVTQTPSHQVTQMGQEVILRCVPISNHLYFYWYRQILGQKVEFLVSFYNNEISEKSEIFDDQFSVERPDGSNFTLKIRSTKLEDSAMYFCASSPGGSYEQYFGPGTRLTVT.

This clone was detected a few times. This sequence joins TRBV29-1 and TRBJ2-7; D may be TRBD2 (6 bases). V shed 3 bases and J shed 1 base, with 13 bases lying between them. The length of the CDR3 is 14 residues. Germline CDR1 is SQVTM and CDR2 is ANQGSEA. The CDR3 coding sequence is TGCAGCGTTGACCGGACCGGGGGTTCCTACGAGCAGTACTTC. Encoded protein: CSVDRTGGSYEQYF.

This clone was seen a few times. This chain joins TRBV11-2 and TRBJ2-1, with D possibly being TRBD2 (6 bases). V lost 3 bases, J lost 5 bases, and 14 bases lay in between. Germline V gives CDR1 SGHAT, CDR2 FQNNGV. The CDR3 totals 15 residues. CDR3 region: CASSFSRGSHNEQFF. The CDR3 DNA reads TGTGCCAGCAGCTTCAGCCGGGGGTCCCACAATGAGCAGTTCTTC.

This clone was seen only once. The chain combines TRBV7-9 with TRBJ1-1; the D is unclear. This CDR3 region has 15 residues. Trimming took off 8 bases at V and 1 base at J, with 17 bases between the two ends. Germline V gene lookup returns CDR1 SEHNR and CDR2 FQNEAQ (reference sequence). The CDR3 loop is CASGKALLGNTEAFF. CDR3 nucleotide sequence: TGTGCCAGCGGGAAGGCGCTGCTGGGGAACACTGAAGCTTTCTTT.

The CDR3 region is CASSDRGFTDTQYF. In nucleotides, the CDR3 is TGTGCCAGCAGTGATCGAGGGTTCACAGATACGCAGTATTTT. The gene calls are TRBV6-4 and TRBJ2-3; a weak D match, TRBD2 (5 bases). Trimming removed 3 bases at V and 2 bases at J, with 9 bases between. The CDR3 is 14 residues long. Germline lookup yields CDR1 MRHNA and CDR2 SNTAGT.

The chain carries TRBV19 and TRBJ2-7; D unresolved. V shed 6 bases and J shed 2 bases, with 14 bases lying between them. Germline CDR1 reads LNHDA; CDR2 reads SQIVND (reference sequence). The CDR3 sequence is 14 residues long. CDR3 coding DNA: TGTGCCAGTAGCACCGCGAGGCTCCCCTACGAGCAGTACTTC. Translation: CASSTARLPYEQYF.

This CDR3 is CSVEIGRDVGYTF. CDR3 coding DNA: TGCAGCGTTGAAATCGGCAGGGACGTTGGCTACACCTTC. V and J are TRBV29-1 and TRBJ1-2; a possible D gene is TRBD1 (5 bases). With 2 bases removed from V and 7 bases from J, the gap between germline ends came to 14 bases. Germline CDR1 is SQVTM and CDR2 is ANQGSEA. CDR3 length: 13 amino acids.

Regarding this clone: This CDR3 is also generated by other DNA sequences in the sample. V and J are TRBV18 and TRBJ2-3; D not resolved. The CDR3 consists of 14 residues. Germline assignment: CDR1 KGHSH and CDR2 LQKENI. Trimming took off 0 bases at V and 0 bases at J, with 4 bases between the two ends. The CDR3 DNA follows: TGTGCCAGCTCACCACCCTCCAGCACAGATACGCAGTATTTT. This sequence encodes CASSPPSSTDTQYF.

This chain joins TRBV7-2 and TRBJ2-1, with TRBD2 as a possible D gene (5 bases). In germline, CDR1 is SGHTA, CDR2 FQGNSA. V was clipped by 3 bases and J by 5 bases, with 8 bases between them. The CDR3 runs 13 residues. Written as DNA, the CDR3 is TGTGCCAGCAGCTTTTTACTAGACAATGAGCAGTTCTTC. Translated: CASSFLLDNEQFF.

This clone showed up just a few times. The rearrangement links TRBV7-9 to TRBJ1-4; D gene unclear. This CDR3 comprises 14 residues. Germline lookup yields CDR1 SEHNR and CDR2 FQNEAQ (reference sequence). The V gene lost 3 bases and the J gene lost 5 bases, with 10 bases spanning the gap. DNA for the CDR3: TGTGCCAGCAGCTTGCGCAGTGAAAATGAAAAACTGTTTTTT. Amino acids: CASSLRSENEKLFF.

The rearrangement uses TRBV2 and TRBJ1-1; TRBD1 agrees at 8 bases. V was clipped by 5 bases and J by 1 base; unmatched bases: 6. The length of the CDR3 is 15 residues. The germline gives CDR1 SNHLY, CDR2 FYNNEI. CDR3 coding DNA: TGTGCCAGCAGTCAAACCGGGACAGGGAACACTGAAGCTTTCTTT. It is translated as CASSQTGTGNTEAFF.

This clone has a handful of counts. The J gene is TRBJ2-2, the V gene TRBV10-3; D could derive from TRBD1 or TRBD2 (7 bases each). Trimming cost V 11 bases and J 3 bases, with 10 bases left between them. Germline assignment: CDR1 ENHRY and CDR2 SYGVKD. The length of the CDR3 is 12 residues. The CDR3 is CAAGGDTGELFF. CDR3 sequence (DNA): TGTGCCGCAGGGGGGGACACCGGGGAGCTGTTTTTT.

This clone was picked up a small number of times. The CDR3 here is CASSFQDGPYEQYF. CDR3 nucleotide sequence: TGTGCCAGCAGTTTCCAGGACGGACCCTACGAGCAGTACTTC. V usage is TRBV28 and J usage is TRBJ2-7; D call uncertain. CDR1 is MDHEN, CDR2 SYDVKM, per germline. The CDR3 has 14 amino acids. Trimming took 3 bases from V and 2 from J, leaving 11 bases between them.

The CDR3 protein is CASSATGTGGYEQYF. The DNA for the CDR3 is TGTGCCAGCAGCGCTACTGGGACAGGGGGCTACGAGCAGTACTTC. The chain joins TRBV27 to TRBJ2-7; the match to TRBD1 covers 11 bases. This CDR3 contains 15 residues. Germline-derived CDR1 and CDR2 are MNHEY and SMNVEV (reference sequence). J was trimmed by 3 bases and V by 6 bases; bases with no gene match: 7.

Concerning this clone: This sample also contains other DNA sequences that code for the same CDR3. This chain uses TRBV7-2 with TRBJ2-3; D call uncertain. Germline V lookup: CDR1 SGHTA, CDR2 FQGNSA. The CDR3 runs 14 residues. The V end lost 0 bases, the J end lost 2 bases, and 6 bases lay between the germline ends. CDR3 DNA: TGTGCCAGCAGCTTAGCTAGATCCACAGATACGCAGTATTTT. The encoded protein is CASSLARSTDTQYF. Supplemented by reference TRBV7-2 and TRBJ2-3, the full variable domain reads GAGVSQSPSNKVTEKGKDVELRCDPISGHTALYWYRQSLGQGLEFLIYFQGNSAPDKSGLPSDRFSAERTGGSVSTLTIQRTQQEDSAVYLCASSLARSTDTQYFGPGTRLTVL.

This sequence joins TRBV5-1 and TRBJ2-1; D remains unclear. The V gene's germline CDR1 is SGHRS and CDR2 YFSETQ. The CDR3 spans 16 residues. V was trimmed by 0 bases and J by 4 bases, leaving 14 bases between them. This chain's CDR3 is CASSLAGDGGYNEQFF. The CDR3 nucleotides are TGCGCCAGCAGCTTGGCCGGCGATGGTGGTTACAATGAGCAGTTCTTC. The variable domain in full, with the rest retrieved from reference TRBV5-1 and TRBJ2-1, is KAGVTQTPRYLIKTRGQQVTLSCSPISGHRSVSWYQQTPGQGLQFLFEYFSETQRNKGNFPGRFSGRQFSNSRSEMNVSTLELGDSALYLCASSLAGDGGYNEQFFGPGTRLTVL.

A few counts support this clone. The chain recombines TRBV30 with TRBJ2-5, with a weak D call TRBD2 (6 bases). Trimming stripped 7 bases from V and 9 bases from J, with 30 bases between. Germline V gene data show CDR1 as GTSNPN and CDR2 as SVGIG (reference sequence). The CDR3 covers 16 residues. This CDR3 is CASTKGSGTGPGAQYF. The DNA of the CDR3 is TGTGCCTCGACGAAGGGATCTGGTACCGGGCCGGGGGCCCAGTACTTC.

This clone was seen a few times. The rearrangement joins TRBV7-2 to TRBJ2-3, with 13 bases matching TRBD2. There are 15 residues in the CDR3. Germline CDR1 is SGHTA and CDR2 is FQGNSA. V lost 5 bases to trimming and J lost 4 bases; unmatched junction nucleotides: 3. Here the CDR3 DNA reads TGTGCCAGCAGCCGGACTAGCGGGGGTCCAGATACGCAGTATTTT. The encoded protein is CASSRTSGGPDTQYF.

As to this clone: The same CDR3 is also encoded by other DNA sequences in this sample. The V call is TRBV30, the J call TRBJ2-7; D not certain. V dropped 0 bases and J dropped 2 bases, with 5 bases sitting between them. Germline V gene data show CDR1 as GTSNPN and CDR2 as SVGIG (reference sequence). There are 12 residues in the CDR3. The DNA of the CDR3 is TGTGCCTGGAGTGTAGGCCCCTACGAGCAGTACTTC. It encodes CAWSVGPYEQYF.

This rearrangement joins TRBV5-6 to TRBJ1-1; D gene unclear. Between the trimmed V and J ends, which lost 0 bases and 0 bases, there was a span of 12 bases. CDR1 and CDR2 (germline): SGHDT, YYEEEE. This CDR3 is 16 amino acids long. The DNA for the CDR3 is TGTGCCAGCAGCTTGGTTGGCGGCACCGTGAACACTGAAGCTTTCTTT. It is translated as CASSLVGGTVNTEAFF.

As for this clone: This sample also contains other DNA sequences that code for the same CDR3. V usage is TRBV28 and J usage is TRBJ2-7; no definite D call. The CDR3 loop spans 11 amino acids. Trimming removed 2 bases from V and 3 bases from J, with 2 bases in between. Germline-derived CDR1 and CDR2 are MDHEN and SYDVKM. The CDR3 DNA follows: TGTGCCAGCAGTTTAAACTACGAGCAGTACTTC. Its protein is CASSLNYEQYF.

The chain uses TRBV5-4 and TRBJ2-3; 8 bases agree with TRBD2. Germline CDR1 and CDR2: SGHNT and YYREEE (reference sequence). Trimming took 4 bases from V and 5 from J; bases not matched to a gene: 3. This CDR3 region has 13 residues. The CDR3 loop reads CASSGTSGDTQYF. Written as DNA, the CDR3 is TGTGCCAGCAGCGGAACTAGCGGAGATACGCAGTATTTT.